Sequencing of this TCR beta chain was carried out in a study of T cell responses to AZD1222 COVID-19 vaccine. Study-wide results and caveats: Unmutated variant regions are reportedly the target of nearly half of TCRs that are spike-specific. An increase in Spike-specific TCR breadth and depth was observed after two AZD1222 doses.

With regard to this clone: Its antigen is currently unknown.

Libraries were prepared by immunoSEQ multiplex PCR; TCRdb keeps only in-frame clonotypes and omits some of them. The sample contains 150,000 to 160,000 clones, less than 90% of which appear only once. Looked up from germline, CDR1 is LNHDA and CDR2 is SQIVND (reference sequence). The CDR3 runs 15 residues. Losses at the gene ends were 3 bases for V and 7 bases for J; bases not matched to a gene: 4. This sample comprised peripheral blood, obtained on day 0 of AZD1222 vaccination. This sequence was found in an adult in good health. J is TRBJ1-6 and V is TRBV19, with TRBD1 matching over 9 bases. The CDR3 DNA sequence: TGTGCCAGTAGTATTATGGACAGGGGAAATTCACCCCTCCACTTT. Translation gives CASSIMDRGNSPLHF.